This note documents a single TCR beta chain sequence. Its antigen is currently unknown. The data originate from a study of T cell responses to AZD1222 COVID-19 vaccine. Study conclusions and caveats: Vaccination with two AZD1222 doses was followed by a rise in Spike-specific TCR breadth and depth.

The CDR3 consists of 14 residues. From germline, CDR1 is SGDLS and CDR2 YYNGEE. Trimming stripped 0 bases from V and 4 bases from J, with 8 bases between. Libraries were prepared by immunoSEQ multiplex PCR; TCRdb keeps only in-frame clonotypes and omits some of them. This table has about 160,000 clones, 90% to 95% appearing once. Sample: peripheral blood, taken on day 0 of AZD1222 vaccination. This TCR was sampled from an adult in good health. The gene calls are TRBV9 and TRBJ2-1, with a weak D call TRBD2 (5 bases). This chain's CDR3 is CASSVDEGYNEQFF. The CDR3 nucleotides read TGTGCCAGCAGCGTAGATGAGGGATACAATGAGCAGTTCTTC.